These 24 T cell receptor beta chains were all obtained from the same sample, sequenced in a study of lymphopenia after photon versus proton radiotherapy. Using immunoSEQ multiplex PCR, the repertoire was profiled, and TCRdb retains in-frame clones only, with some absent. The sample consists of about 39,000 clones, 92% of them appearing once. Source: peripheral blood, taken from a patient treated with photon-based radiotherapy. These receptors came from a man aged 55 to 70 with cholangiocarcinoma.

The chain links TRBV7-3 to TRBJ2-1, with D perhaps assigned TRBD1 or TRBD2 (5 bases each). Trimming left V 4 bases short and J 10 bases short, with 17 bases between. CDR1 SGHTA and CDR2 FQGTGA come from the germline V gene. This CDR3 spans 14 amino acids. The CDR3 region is CASSSRPGTIEQFF. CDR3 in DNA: TGTGCCAGCAGCTCCCGGCCGGGGACGATAGAGCAGTTCTTC.

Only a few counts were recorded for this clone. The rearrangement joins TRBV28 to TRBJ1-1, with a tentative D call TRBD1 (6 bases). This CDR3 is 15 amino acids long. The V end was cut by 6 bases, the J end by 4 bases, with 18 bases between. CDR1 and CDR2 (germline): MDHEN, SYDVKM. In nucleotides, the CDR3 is TGTGCCAGCAGAAAAGGGACACCAGGGAGCACTGAAGCTTTCTTT. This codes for CASRKGTPGSTEAFF.

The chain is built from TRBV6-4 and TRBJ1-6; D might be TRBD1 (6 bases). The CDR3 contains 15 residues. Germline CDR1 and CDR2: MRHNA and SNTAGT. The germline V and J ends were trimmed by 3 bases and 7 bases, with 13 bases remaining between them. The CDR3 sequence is CASSEARGSNSPLHF. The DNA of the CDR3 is TGTGCCAGCAGTGAGGCCAGGGGTTCCAATTCACCCCTCCACTTT.

The CDR3 here is CSVRPGQGSQETQYF. The CDR3 DNA reads as TGCAGCGTTCGACCGGGACAGGGGAGCCAAGAGACCCAGTACTTC. The chain carries TRBV29-1 and TRBJ2-5; TRBD1 aligns across 10 bases. The CDR3 totals 15 residues. Trimming cost V 5 bases and J 1 base; bases outside gene matches: 7. Germline V gene sequence: CDR1 SQVTM, CDR2 ANQGSEA.

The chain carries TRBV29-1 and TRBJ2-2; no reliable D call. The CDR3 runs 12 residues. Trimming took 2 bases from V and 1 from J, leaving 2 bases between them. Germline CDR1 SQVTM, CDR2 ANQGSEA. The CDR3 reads CSVELNTGELFF. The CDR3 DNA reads TGCAGCGTTGAATTGAACACCGGGGAGCTGTTTTTT.

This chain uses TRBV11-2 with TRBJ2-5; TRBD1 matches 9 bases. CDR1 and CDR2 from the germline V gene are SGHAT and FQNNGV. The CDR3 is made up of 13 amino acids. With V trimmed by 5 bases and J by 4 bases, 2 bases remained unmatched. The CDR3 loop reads CASSQGQGETQYF. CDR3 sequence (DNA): TGTGCCAGCAGCCAGGGACAGGGAGAGACCCAGTACTTC.

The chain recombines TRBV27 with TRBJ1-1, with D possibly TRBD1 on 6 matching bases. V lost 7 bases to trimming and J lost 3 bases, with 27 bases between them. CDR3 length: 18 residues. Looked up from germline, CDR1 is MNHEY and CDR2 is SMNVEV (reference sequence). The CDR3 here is CASKGGSRGVRTYTEAFF. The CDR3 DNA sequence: TGTGCCAGCAAGGGGGGTTCACGTGGGGTACGAACCTACACTGAAGCTTTCTTT.

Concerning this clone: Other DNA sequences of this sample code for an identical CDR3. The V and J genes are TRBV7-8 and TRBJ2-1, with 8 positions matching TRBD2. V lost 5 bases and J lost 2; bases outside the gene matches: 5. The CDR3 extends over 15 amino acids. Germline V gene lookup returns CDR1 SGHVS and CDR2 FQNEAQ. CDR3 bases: TGTGCCAGCAGCCCCACTAGCGGAACCTACAATGAGCAGTTCTTC. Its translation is CASSPTSGTYNEQFF.

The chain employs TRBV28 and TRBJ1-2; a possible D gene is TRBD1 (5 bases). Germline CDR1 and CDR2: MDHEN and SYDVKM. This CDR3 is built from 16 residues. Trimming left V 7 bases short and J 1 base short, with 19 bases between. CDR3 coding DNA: TGTGCCAGCAAACAAGGAGGGAGGGGCGATAACTATGGCTACACCTTC. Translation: CASKQGGRGDNYGYTF.

This chain's CDR3 is CASSFSGTSNNEQFF. The CDR3 bases are TGCGCCAGCAGCTTTTCCGGGACGTCCAACAATGAGCAGTTCTTC. The V call is TRBV5-1, the J call TRBJ2-1; either TRBD1 or TRBD2 may fit D (5 bases each). Germline V lookup: CDR1 SGHRS, CDR2 YFSETQ. V lost 2 bases and J lost 5, with 14 bases in between. There are 15 residues in the CDR3.

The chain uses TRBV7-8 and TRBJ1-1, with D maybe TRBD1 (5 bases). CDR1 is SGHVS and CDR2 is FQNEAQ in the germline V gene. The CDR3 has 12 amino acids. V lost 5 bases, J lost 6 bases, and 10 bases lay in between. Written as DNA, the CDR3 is TGTGCCAGCAGCAGCAGGGAGTCTGAAGCTTTCTTT. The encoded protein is CASSSRESEAFF.

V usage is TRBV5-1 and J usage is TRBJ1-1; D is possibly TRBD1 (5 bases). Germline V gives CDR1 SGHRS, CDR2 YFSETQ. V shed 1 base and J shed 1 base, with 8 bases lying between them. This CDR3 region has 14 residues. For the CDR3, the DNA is TGCGCCAGCAGCTTGCTGGGACCGAACACTGAAGCTTTCTTT. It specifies CASSLLGPNTEAFF.

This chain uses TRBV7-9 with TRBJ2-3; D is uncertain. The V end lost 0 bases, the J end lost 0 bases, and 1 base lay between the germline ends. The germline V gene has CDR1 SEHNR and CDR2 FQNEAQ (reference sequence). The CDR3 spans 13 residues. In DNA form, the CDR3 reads TGTGCCAGCAGCTTAGCTAGCACAGATACGCAGTATTTT. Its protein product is CASSLASTDTQYF.

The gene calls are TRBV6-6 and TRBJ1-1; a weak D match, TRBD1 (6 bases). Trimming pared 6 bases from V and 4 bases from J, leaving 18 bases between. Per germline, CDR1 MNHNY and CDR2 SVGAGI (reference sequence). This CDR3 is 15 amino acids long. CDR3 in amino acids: CASRPPGQGSTEAFF. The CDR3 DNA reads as TGTGCCAGCAGACCACCAGGGCAGGGGAGCACTGAAGCTTTCTTT.

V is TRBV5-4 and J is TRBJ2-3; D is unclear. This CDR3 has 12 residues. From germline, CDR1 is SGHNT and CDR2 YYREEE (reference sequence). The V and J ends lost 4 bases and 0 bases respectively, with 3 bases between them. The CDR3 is CASSLSTDTQYF. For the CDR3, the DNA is TGTGCCAGCAGCCTCAGCACAGATACGCAGTATTTT.

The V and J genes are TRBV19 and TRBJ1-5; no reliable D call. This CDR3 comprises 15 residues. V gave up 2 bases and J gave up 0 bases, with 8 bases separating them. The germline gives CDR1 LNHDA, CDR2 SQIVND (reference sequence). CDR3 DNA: TGTGCCAGTAGTATATCAACACTTAGCAATCAGCCCCAGCATTTT. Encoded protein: CASSISTLSNQPQHF.

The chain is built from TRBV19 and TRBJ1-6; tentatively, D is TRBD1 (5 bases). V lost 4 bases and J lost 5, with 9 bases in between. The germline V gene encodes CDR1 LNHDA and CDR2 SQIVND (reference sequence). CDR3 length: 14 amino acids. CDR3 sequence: CASSTLTDNSPLHF. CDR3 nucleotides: TGTGCCAGTAGTACGCTGACAGATAATTCACCCCTCCACTTT.

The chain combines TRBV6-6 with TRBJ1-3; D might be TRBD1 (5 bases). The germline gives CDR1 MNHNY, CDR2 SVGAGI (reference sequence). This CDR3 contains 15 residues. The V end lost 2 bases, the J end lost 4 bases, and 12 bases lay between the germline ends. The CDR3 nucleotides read TGTGCCAGCAGTTACGCAGGGTCGGGGGGAAACACCATATATTTT. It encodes CASSYAGSGGNTIYF.

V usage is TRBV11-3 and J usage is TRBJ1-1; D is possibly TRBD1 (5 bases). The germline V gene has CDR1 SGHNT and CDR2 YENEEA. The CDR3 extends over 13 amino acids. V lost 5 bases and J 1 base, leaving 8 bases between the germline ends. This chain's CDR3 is CASSEDRNTEAFF. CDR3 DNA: TGTGCCAGCAGCGAAGACAGGAACACTGAAGCTTTCTTT. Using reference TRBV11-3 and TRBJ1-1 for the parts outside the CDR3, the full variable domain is EAGVVQSPRYKIIEKKQPVAFWCNPISGHNTLYWYLQNLGQGPELLIRYENEEAVDDSQLPKDRFSAERLKGVDSTLKIQPAELGDSAVYLCASSEDRNTEAFFGQGTRLTVV.

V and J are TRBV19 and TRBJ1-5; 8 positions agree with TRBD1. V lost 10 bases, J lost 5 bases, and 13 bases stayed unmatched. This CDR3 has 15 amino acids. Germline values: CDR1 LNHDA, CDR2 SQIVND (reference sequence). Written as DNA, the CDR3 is TGTGCCACCAGAATCAGGGGGCAAGGGGATCAGCCCCAGCATTTT. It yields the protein CATRIRGQGDQPQHF.

The CDR3 nucleotides are TGTGCCAGCAGCTTACCCTACGAGCAGTACTTC. Translated: CASSLPYEQYF. This chain links TRBV11-3 with TRBJ2-7, with D unresolved. The CDR3 extends over 11 amino acids. Trimming pared 2 bases from V and 2 bases from J, leaving 1 base between. Germline lookup yields CDR1 SGHNT and CDR2 YENEEA. The variable domain in full, with the rest retrieved from reference TRBV11-3 and TRBJ2-7, is EAGVVQSPRYKIIEKKQPVAFWCNPISGHNTLYWYLQNLGQGPELLIRYENEEAVDDSQLPKDRFSAERLKGVDSTLKIQPAELGDSAVYLCASSLPYEQYFGPGTRLTVT.

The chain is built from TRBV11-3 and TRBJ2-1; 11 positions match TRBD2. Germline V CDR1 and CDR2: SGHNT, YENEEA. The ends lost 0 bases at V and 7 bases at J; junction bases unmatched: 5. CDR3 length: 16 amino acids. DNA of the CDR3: TGTGCCAGCAGCTTAGACATAGCGGGGGGGCATAATGAGCAGTTCTTC. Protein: CASSLDIAGGHNEQFF.

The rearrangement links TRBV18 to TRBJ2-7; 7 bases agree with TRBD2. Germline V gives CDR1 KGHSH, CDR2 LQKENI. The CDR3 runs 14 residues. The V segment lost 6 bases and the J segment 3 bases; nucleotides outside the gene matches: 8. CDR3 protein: CASSQTSELYEQYF. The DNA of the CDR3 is TGTGCCAGCTCTCAAACTAGCGAGCTCTACGAGCAGTACTTC.

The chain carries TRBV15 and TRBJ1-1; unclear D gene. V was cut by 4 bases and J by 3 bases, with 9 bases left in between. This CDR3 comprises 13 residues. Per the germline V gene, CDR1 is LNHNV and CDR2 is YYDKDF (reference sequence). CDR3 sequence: CATSKAGYTEAFF. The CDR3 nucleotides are TGTGCCACCAGCAAAGCAGGCTACACTGAAGCTTTCTTT.